This T cell receptor (beta chain) was retrieved from a study of blood T cell repertoires in COVID-19. Background on the study: The United States, Italy and Spain provided the acute and convalescent COVID-19 samples. PBMCs, B-cell-depleted T cells, or T cells provided the cDNA or gDNA that made up the material.

CDR1 and CDR2 from the germline V gene are SNHLY and FYNNEI. Between the trimmed V and J ends, which lost 4 bases and 5 bases, there was a span of 17 bases. The CDR3 sequence is 15 residues long. In the authors' methods: Estimated nucleated cell counts came from reference gene primer amplification. TCRdb's copy holds only in-frame clones and misses some; the assay was immunoSEQ multiplex PCR. The V and J calls and clone size come from that table; D and trimming were worked out from the DNA. The sample carries about 170,000 clones, 82% recorded once. The origin of this receptor is a woman of 80 years or more with active or convalescent COVID-19. The gene calls are TRBV2 and TRBJ1-1; D unclear. The sequenced sample consisted of peripheral blood. CDR3 sequence reads: CASSAEGNRGTEAFF. The CDR3 DNA reads TGTGCCAGCAGTGCGGAGGGCAACCGAGGGACTGAAGCTTTCTTT.